Below are 29 T cell receptor beta chains sequenced from a single sample in a study of blood T cell repertoires in COVID-19. Generated by immunoSEQ multiplex PCR, the TCRdb table keeps only in-frame clones and is missing some. The table shows hundreds of thousands of clones, with 85% occurring only once. The sequenced sample consisted of PBMCs or T cells enriched from blood (not recorded which). The source is a woman in her thirties who had been exposed to COVID-19.

The gene calls are TRBV27 and TRBJ2-5; 11 nucleotides agree with TRBD2. Losses at the gene ends were 8 bases for V and 5 bases for J; bases not matched to a gene: 4. The CDR3 runs 13 residues. CDR1 is MNHEY, CDR2 SMNVEV, per germline (reference sequence). Written as DNA, the CDR3 is TGTGCCAGCCGACTAGCGGGACTGGAGACCCAGTACTTC. Amino acids: CASRLAGLETQYF.

With respect to this clone: The sample carries other DNA sequences with the same CDR3. The chain combines TRBV4-3 with TRBJ2-2, with 12 bases that match TRBD1. Trimming cost V 2 bases and J 6 bases; bases outside gene matches: 4. The CDR3 sequence is 16 residues long. Germline CDR1 is LGHNA and CDR2 is YSLEER. CDR3 residues: CASSQPGQGASGELFF. DNA for the CDR3: TGCGCCAGCAGCCAACCGGGACAGGGGGCGTCCGGGGAGCTGTTTTTT.

V and J are TRBV10-3 and TRBJ1-3; perhaps TRBD1 as D (6 bases). V lost 3 bases, J lost 0 bases, and 12 bases lay in between. Germline-derived CDR1 and CDR2 are ENHRY and SYGVKD. CDR3 size: 16 residues. As DNA, the CDR3 is TGTGCCATCAGTGAAGTTCCACAGGGCTCTGGAAACACCATATATTTT. This encodes CAISEVPQGSGNTIYF.

This clone was found once. The genes are TRBV11-2 and TRBJ2-3, with TRBD2 matching over 15 bases. The V segment lost 5 bases and the J segment 5 bases; nucleotides outside the gene matches: 5. The CDR3 length is 16 residues. Germline lookup yields CDR1 SGHAT and CDR2 FQNNGV. The CDR3 sequence: CASSIGLAGGLDTQYF. CDR3 bases: TGTGCCAGCAGCATAGGACTAGCGGGGGGGCTAGATACGCAGTATTTT.

The CDR3 sequence is CASADADRLFIEQYF. DNA for the CDR3: TGTGCCAGCGCCGACGCTGACAGGTTGTTCATCGAGCAGTACTTC. The chain has TRBV5-6 and TRBJ2-7; D might be TRBD1 (6 bases). The CDR3 has 15 amino acids. CDR1 and CDR2 (germline): SGHDT, YYEEEE. Trimming removed 7 bases from V and 6 bases from J, with 23 bases in between.

This rearrangement joins TRBV28 to TRBJ1-3; TRBD1 aligns across 10 bases. V lost 5 bases, J lost 2 bases, and 6 bases stayed unmatched. The germline CDR1 and CDR2 sequences are MDHEN and SYDVKM. This CDR3 has 16 amino acids. In nucleotides, the CDR3 is TGTGCCAGCAGTATCCAAGGGACAGGGGCTGGAAACACCATATATTTT. Its protein is CASSIQGTGAGNTIYF. Full variable domain (remainder filled in from reference TRBV28 and TRBJ1-3): DVKVTQSSRYLVKRTGEKVFLECVQDMDHENMFWYRQDPGLGLRLIYFSYDVKMKEKGDIPEGYSVSREKKERFSLILESASTNQTSMYLCASSIQGTGAGNTIYFGEGSWLTVV.

The genes are TRBV6-5 and TRBJ1-1, with 9 positions matching TRBD1. Germline V gene lookup returns CDR1 MNHEY and CDR2 SVGAGI. With 8 bases clipped from V and 3 bases from J, the junction kept 10 bases outside the gene matches. The CDR3 is 15 residues long. The CDR3 region is CASGLQGAIYTEAFF. The CDR3 DNA reads TGTGCCAGCGGACTACAGGGGGCGATTTACACTGAAGCTTTCTTT.

The V call is TRBV7-2, the J call TRBJ1-2; 9 nucleotides agree with TRBD1. The junction had 8 bases not matched to a gene; V was cut back by 5 bases and J by 1 base. The CDR3 sequence is 16 residues long. Per the germline V gene, CDR1 is SGHTA and CDR2 is FQGNSA. The CDR3 DNA sequence: TGTGCCAGCAGCGTACAGGGGGCTAACATTAACTATGGCTACACCTTC. The encoded protein is CASSVQGANINYGYTF.

J is TRBJ1-3 and V is TRBV30; possibly TRBD1 for D (6 bases). The CDR3 is made up of 12 amino acids. Germline V lookup: CDR1 GTSNPN, CDR2 SVGIG (reference sequence). Trimming took 4 bases from V and 2 from J, leaving 6 bases between them. The CDR3 DNA is TGTGCCTGGAACAGGGCTGGAAACACCATATATTTT. This sequence encodes CAWNRAGNTIYF.

In DNA form, the CDR3 reads TGTGCCAGCAGGACAGGGGGCGCCTCCTACGAGCAGTACTTC. Translation gives CASRTGGASYEQYF. V gene TRBV7-9 combines with J gene TRBJ2-7, with TRBD1 matching 10 bases. The CDR3 contains 14 residues. V was pared by 6 bases and J by 0 bases, with 2 bases of the junction left unmatched. The germline V gene has CDR1 SEHNR and CDR2 FQNEAQ (reference sequence). The full variable domain, with the rest looked up from reference TRBV7-9 and TRBJ2-7, is DTGVSQNPRHKITKRGQNVTFRCDPISEHNRLYWYRQTLGQGPEFLTYFQNEAQLEKSRLLSDRFSAERPKGSFSTLEIQRTEQGDSAMYLCASRTGGASYEQYFGPGTRLTVT.

In DNA, the CDR3 is TGCGCCAGCAGTGATGGTCAATTAAGGGACAGCTACCCAGATACGCAGTATTTT. It specifies CASSDGQLRDSYPDTQYF. V usage is TRBV10-2 and J usage is TRBJ2-3; 7 bases map to TRBD1. From germline, CDR1 is WSHSY and CDR2 SAAADI. Trimming took 3 bases from V and 4 from J; bases not matched to a gene: 16. The CDR3 length is 18 residues.

This chain uses TRBV28 with TRBJ2-5; 7 bases map to TRBD2. The CDR3 is made up of 15 amino acids. In germline, CDR1 is MDHEN, CDR2 SYDVKM. Germline trimming cut 4 bases from V and 5 bases from J; bases unmatched to any gene: 10. The CDR3: CASSSPLGAGETQYF. The CDR3 DNA follows: TGTGCCAGCAGTTCCCCCCTGGGAGCGGGGGAGACCCAGTACTTC.

This rearrangement joins TRBV19 to TRBJ2-7, with TRBD1 as a possible D gene (6 bases). The CDR3 has 13 amino acids. Germline V CDR1 and CDR2: LNHDA, SQIVND (reference sequence). V was cut by 0 bases and J by 13 bases, with 16 bases left in between. The CDR3 DNA sequence: TGTGCCAGTAGTATAGATGCCCGGACAGCTTCCTACTTC. Translated: CASSIDARTASYF. The complete variable domain, with remaining parts taken from reference TRBV19 and TRBJ2-7, reads DGGITQSPKYLFRKEGQNVTLSCEQNLNHDAMYWYRQDPGQGLRLIYYSQIVNDFQKGDIAEGYSVSREKKESFPLTVTSAQKNPTAFYLCASSIDARTASYFGPGTRLTVT.

This rearrangement joins TRBV2 to TRBJ1-2; 7 bases are shared with TRBD1. The junction had 5 bases not matched to a gene; V was cut back by 6 bases and J by 4 bases. The CDR3 consists of 13 residues. Germline CDR1 and CDR2: SNHLY and FYNNEI. CDR3 sequence (DNA): TGTGCCAGCAGGGGGACAGTTGGCTATGGCTACACCTTC. This translates into CASRGTVGYGYTF.

The genes are TRBV5-6 and TRBJ1-2; D gene ambiguous. Germline V CDR1 and CDR2: SGHDT, YYEEEE. V dropped 0 bases and J dropped 3 bases, with 6 bases sitting between them. This CDR3 comprises 13 residues. This CDR3 is CASSLDRYYGYTF. In DNA, the CDR3 is TGTGCCAGCAGCTTGGACAGATACTATGGCTACACCTTC.

On this clone: The sample holds other DNA sequences that translate to the same CDR3. The chain has TRBV10-3 and TRBJ2-5; D not resolved. V dropped 5 bases and J dropped 4 bases, with 11 bases sitting between them. The CDR3 extends over 13 amino acids. Per germline, CDR1 ENHRY and CDR2 SYGVKD. Here the CDR3 DNA reads TGTGCCATCAGTCGAGAAGTTGGAGAGACCCAGTACTTC. Translating gives CAISREVGETQYF.

The CDR3 spells CASSLRGPSTDTQYF. In nucleotides, the CDR3 is TGCGCCAGCAGCCTCAGGGGGCCTAGCACAGATACGCAGTATTTT. The chain is built from TRBV4-1 and TRBJ2-3, with 8 bases matching TRBD1. J was trimmed by 0 bases and V by 4 bases; bases with no gene match: 3. Germline lookup yields CDR1 MGHRA and CDR2 YSYEKL. This CDR3 is 15 amino acids long.

There are many counts of this clone. The CDR3 DNA is TGTGCCAGCAGCTTAATGACTTCCACAGATACGCAGTATTTT. Its protein is CASSLMTSTDTQYF. The V gene is TRBV7-3, the J gene TRBJ2-3; D is unclear. The CDR3 covers 14 residues. The V gene's germline CDR1 is SGHTA and CDR2 FQGTGA. The V end was cut by 1 base, the J end by 2 bases, with 7 bases between.

V is TRBV7-2 and J is TRBJ1-6, with D perhaps matching TRBD1 (6 bases). Germline values: CDR1 SGHTA, CDR2 FQGNSA. CDR3 length: 17 residues. V lost 4 bases and J 0 bases, leaving 13 bases between the germline ends. CDR3 protein: CASSSRGMASYNSPLHF. The CDR3 nucleotides read TGTGCCAGCAGCTCCAGGGGTATGGCCTCCTATAATTCACCCCTCCACTTT.

The V gene is TRBV28, the J gene TRBJ1-1; D is ambiguous. There are 10 residues in the CDR3. Between the trimmed V and J ends, which lost 6 bases and 9 bases, there was a span of 8 bases. Germline CDR1 MDHEN, CDR2 SYDVKM. The CDR3 coding sequence is TGTGCCAGCAGCTCCCTTCAAGCTTTCTTT. Residues: CASSSLQAFF.

Regarding this clone: The same CDR3 can be traced to other DNA sequences in this sample. This sequence joins TRBV7-2 and TRBJ1-2; D unresolved. The CDR3 extends over 13 amino acids. Germline CDR1 is SGHTA and CDR2 is FQGNSA. The V gene lost 1 base and the J gene lost 4 bases, with 7 bases spanning the gap. CDR3 residues: CASSLDRIYGYTF. The CDR3 DNA reads TGTGCCAGCAGCTTAGACAGAATCTATGGCTACACCTTC.

This clone appeared once. V gene TRBV7-2 combines with J gene TRBJ1-6; D call uncertain. CDR1 is SGHTA, CDR2 FQGNSA, per germline. The CDR3 is 15 residues long. V lost 5 bases and J 0 bases, leaving 8 bases between the germline ends. Here the CDR3 reads CASSPANSYNSPLHF. The CDR3 DNA sequence: TGTGCCAGCAGCCCAGCGAACTCCTATAATTCACCCCTCCACTTT.

There are many counts of this clone. The chain links TRBV7-2 to TRBJ1-3, with TRBD1 as a possible D gene (6 bases). From germline, CDR1 is SGHTA and CDR2 FQGNSA. CDR3 size: 17 residues. V lost 3 bases and J lost 2, with 17 bases in between. Written as DNA, the CDR3 is TGTGCCAGCAGCTTGGGCCCCACAGGGAGTGCTGGAAACACCATATATTTT. Its translation is CASSLGPTGSAGNTIYF.

Comment on this clone: This specimen includes other DNA sequences encoding the same CDR3. The V gene is TRBV6-5, the J gene TRBJ1-1; the match to TRBD1 covers 8 bases. CDR1 MNHEY and CDR2 SVGAGI come from the germline V gene. The CDR3 totals 12 residues. V gave up 9 bases and J gave up 5 bases; unmatched junction bases: 5. The CDR3, as DNA: TGTGCCAGTAGCAGGGGGCAAACTGAAGCTTTCTTT. Translating it yields CASSRGQTEAFF.

This clone was counted a single time. The rearrangement links TRBV27 to TRBJ2-7; maybe TRBD1 (6 bases). Germline V CDR1 and CDR2: MNHEY, SMNVEV (reference sequence). The CDR3 loop spans 13 amino acids. The ends were cut back, 8 bases at V and 3 bases at J, with 14 bases in the middle. As DNA, the CDR3 is TGTGCCAGCGCTATTTACAGGGACTACGAGCAGTACTTC. Its translation: CASAIYRDYEQYF.

The V call is TRBV28, the J call TRBJ2-5; D is uncertain. V lost 6 bases to trimming and J lost 3 bases, with 2 bases between them. The CDR3 spans 10 residues. CDR1 is MDHEN and CDR2 is SYDVKM in the germline V gene. DNA for the CDR3: TGTGCCAGCAGCAAAGAGACCCAGTACTTC. It yields the protein CASSKETQYF.

This clone was detected once. The chain carries TRBV30 and TRBJ1-5, with 8 bases fitting TRBD1. V lost 3 bases and J lost 2; bases outside the gene matches: 3. CDR1 GTSNPN and CDR2 SVGIG come from the germline V gene (reference sequence). This CDR3 region has 14 residues. The CDR3 sequence: CAWSLDRGNQPQHF. Here the CDR3 DNA reads TGTGCCTGGAGCCTGGACAGGGGCAATCAGCCCCAGCATTTT.

This chain uses TRBV10-3 with TRBJ1-2, with 10 bases lining up with TRBD1. Germline CDR1 is ENHRY and CDR2 is SYGVKD. This CDR3 is built from 12 residues. The J segment lost 6 bases and the V segment lost 10 bases, leaving 5 bases of the junction unmatched. The CDR3 coding sequence is TGTGCCAACTCCGGGACAGGGGATGGCTACACCTTC. It encodes CANSGTGDGYTF.

This clone was seen only a few times. The V call is TRBV28, the J call TRBJ2-7, with D possibly matching TRBD1 (7 bases). CDR1 is MDHEN, CDR2 SYDVKM, per germline. The CDR3 is 17 residues long. Trimming stripped 4 bases from V and 2 bases from J, with 21 bases between. The CDR3 DNA reads as TGTGCCAGCAGTTCCCCCCATCAGGGGGGAGCCCCCTACGAGCAGTACTTC. The encoded protein is CASSSPHQGGAPYEQYF.